The source of this TCR beta chain is a study of blood T cell repertoires in COVID-19. The CDR3 length is 14 residues. Germline V gene sequence: CDR1 SEHNR, CDR2 FQNEAQ (reference sequence). The ends lost 6 bases at V and 7 bases at J; junction bases unmatched: 12. Under the authors' procedure: Counts of nucleated cells, estimated from reference gene primer amplification, were obtained. Sequenced by immunoSEQ multiplex PCR; TCRdb stores in-frame clones only, minus some. V and J calls and clone size are given by that table; D and trimming were obtained from the DNA. The sample includes approximately 200,000 clones, 75% to 90% of them seen just once.

The gene calls are TRBV7-9 and TRBJ2-7, with 7 nucleotides matching TRBD1. Sample: peripheral blood. The source of this sequence is a human donor in a cohort sampled during active COVID-19. The CDR3 reads CASRVRGPTEEQYF. The CDR3, as DNA: TGTGCCAGCAGGGTTAGGGGGCCGACGGAAGAGCAGTACTTC.